A single T cell receptor beta chain is shown here with its context. With 1 base removed from V and 5 bases from J, the gap between germline ends came to 11 bases. This CDR3 contains 15 residues. Germline CDR1 is MDHEN and CDR2 is SYDVKM. The sample comes from a study of blood T cell repertoires in COVID-19. Overall study context: The samples span acute and convalescent COVID-19 from the United States, Italy and Spain.

Libraries were prepared by immunoSEQ multiplex PCR; TCRdb keeps only in-frame clonotypes and omits some of them. The table shows over 85,000 clones, with under 85% occurring only once. The chain couples TRBV28 to TRBJ1-4; D call uncertain. This clonotype originated in a man between 70 and 80 years old with acute or convalescent COVID-19. Sequencing was performed on peripheral blood. CDR3 coding DNA: TGTGCCAGCAGTTTATCAGGATTCCGGAATGAAAAACTGTTTTTT. Protein: CASSLSGFRNEKLFF.